The rows below give T cell receptor beta chains drawn from one sample of a study of shared clonotypes between healthy human individuals. Here immunoSEQ multiplex PCR was the method, and the copy in TCRdb shows in-frame clones only, minus some. Altogether approximately 2.3 million clones are present, 85% to 95% being singletons, with the ten largest covering under 0.45%. The sample taken for sequencing was naive CD4+ T cells from PBMCs. The receptors were sampled from a man in his late teens or twenties in good health. Some clones in this sample may be carry-over from other donors' samples. Both conserved end residues are part of each CDR3. The order of the fields is J gene, clone size, D gene, V gene, CDR3 DNA, CDR3 protein. D genes are given only for firm matches. The size field is filled for only some rows; it gives once, few, many or a size class.

TRBJ2-4 | few | NA | TRBV14 | TGTGCCAGCAGCCCAGCAGGGAAAGACATTCAGTACTTC | CASSPAGKDIQYF
TRBJ2-1 | NA | TRBD2 | TRBV27 | TGTGCCAGCAGTCTCTCGACCACCCGGCGACTAGCGGGAGGACTCTACAATGAGCAGTTCTTC | CASSLSTTRRLAGGLYNEQFF
TRBJ1-2 | NA | NA | TRBV7-2 | TGTGCCAGCAGCTTAGAGTCAGGGGACTATGGCTACACCTTC | CASSLESGDYGYTF
TRBJ2-7 | NA | TRBD2 | TRBV9 | TGTGCCAGCAGCCCAACCGGGACTAGCGCCTACGAGCAGTACTTC | CASSPTGTSAYEQYF
TRBJ2-7 | NA | NA | TRBV15 | TGTGCCACCAGCAGAGGCGGGACACCCGCCTACGAGCAGTACTTC | CATSRGGTPAYEQYF
TRBJ2-5 | NA | NA | TRBV5-1 | TGCGCCAGCAGCCCACGAAGCGGGTTGGGTAAAGAGACCCAGTACTTC | CASSPRSGLGKETQYF
TRBJ2-5 | NA | NA | TRBV7-9 | TGTGCCAGCAGCCAATCAGGGTACCAAGAGACCCAGTACTTC | CASSQSGYQETQYF
TRBJ1-5 | once | NA | TRBV7-8 | TGTGCCAGCAGCTTAGCGGAGTATAGCAATCAGCCCCAGCATTTT | CASSLAEYSNQPQHF
TRBJ2-5 | NA | NA | TRBV2 | TGTGCCAGCAGTGAAACAGGCACAACCCAAGAGACCCAGTACTTC | CASSETGTTQETQYF
TRBJ2-1 | NA | TRBD1 | TRBV6-6 | TGTGCCAGCAGTCCCCGGGACAGGGGTGAGCAGTTCTTC | CASSPRDRGEQFF
TRBJ2-5 | NA | NA | TRBV30 | TGTGCCGAGGGTAGAGGGGGGAAGAAGACCCAGTACTTC | CAEGRGGKKTQYF
TRBJ2-7 | once | NA | TRBV10-3 | TGTGCCATCAAAGCGAGCGGCTTTTACGAGCAGTACTTC | CAIKASGFYEQYF
TRBJ2-3 | NA | TRBD2 | TRBV5-4 | TGTGCCAGCAGCTTGGAGTCGGTGACTAGCGGGACAGATACGCAGTATTTT | CASSLESVTSGTDTQYF
TRBJ1-2 | NA | NA | TRBV5-1 | TGCGCCAGCAGTTCCTACAGGGCCCCTTTGCGCTACACCTTC | CASSSYRAPLRYTF
TRBJ2-1 | NA | NA | TRBV30 | TGTGCCTGGAGTGTCTCACTCCTTAGCTCCTACAATGAGCAGTTCTTC | CAWSVSLLSSYNEQFF
TRBJ2-1 | NA | NA | TRBV13 | TGTGCCAGCAGCTTACTTGTGGGAGCCGTATCCTACAATGAGCAGTTCTTC | CASSLLVGAVSYNEQFF
TRBJ2-1 | NA | NA | TRBV28 | TGTGCCAGCAGTTTACAAGCCCCAGGTGAGCAGTTCTTC | CASSLQAPGEQFF
TRBJ1-3 | NA | NA | TRBV5-1 | TGCGCCAGCAGCTTGGATACAGGGTTTGGAAACACCATATATTTT | CASSLDTGFGNTIYF
TRBJ2-3 | NA | NA | TRBV5-6 | TGTGCCAGCAGCCCCACGACAGGTTTTTCTGATACGCAGTATTTT | CASSPTTGFSDTQYF
TRBJ2-7 | NA | TRBD1 | TRBV19 | TGTGCCAGTAGTACACAACCGGGACAGTTCTACGAGCAGTACTTC | CASSTQPGQFYEQYF
TRBJ1-5 | few | NA | TRBV7-8 | TGTGCCAGCAGCTTAAGGGGTCCCAATCAGCCCCAGCATTTT | CASSLRGPNQPQHF
TRBJ1-1 | NA | TRBD1 | TRBV28 | TGTGCCAGCATCAAACCGCAGGGGGCGGGTAGCACTGAAGCTTTCTTT | CASIKPQGAGSTEAFF
TRBJ2-3 | NA | TRBD1 | TRBV5-1 | TGCGCCAGCAGCCCCGGACAGGGCCAGGGTACGCAGTATTTT | CASSPGQGQGTQYF
TRBJ1-1 | NA | TRBD1 | TRBV18 | TGTGCCAGCTCACCACAACTCCGGGACAGGGGGCTGAACACTGAAGCTTTCTTT | CASSPQLRDRGLNTEAFF
TRBJ2-1 | once | TRBD2 | TRBV5-1 | TGCGCCAGCAGCTTGGCTAGCGGTTCGGTCAATGAGCAGTTCTTC | CASSLASGSVNEQFF
TRBJ2-1 | NA | TRBD2 | TRBV15 | TGTGCCACCAGCAGCCCACTAGCGGGCGTCAATGAGCAGTTCTTC | CATSSPLAGVNEQFF
TRBJ1-5 | NA | NA | TRBV7-9 | TGTGCCAGCAGCTTAGGGGCCCCGGTGGGGCAGCCCCAGCATTTT | CASSLGAPVGQPQHF
TRBJ2-3 | NA | TRBD2 | TRBV29-1 | TGCAGCGTTGGCGGGAGGAACGCAGATACGCAGTATTTT | CSVGGRNADTQYF
TRBJ1-1 | NA | NA | TRBV27 | TGTGCCAGCAAAAGTTTAGGGACCGGTGAAGCTTTCTTT | CASKSLGTGEAFF
TRBJ1-1 | few | NA | TRBV5-1 | TGCGCCAGCAGCCCGGGACACCTGAACACTGAAGCTTTCTTT | CASSPGHLNTEAFF
TRBJ2-2 | NA | TRBD1 | TRBV18 | TGTGCCAGCTCATCGGACAGGACCGGGGAGCTGTTTTTT | CASSSDRTGELFF
TRBJ1-1 | NA | NA | TRBV29-1 | TGCAGCGTTGGACCCGTAGTGGCGAACACTGAAGCTTTCTTT | CSVGPVVANTEAFF
TRBJ1-1 | NA | NA | TRBV7-2 | TGTGCCAGCAGCTTAGCGGAGCGCACTGAAGCTTTCTTT | CASSLAERTEAFF
TRBJ2-7 | NA | NA | TRBV5-1 | TGCGCCAGCAGCCCGACCCAGGGCCCCAACGAGCAGTACTTC | CASSPTQGPNEQYF
TRBJ1-2 | NA | NA | TRBV9 | TGTGCCAGCAGCTCCCGGGCCCCTGGCTATGGCTACACCTTC | CASSSRAPGYGYTF
TRBJ2-1 | NA | NA | TRBV27 | TGTGCCAGCAGTCAGCGAAGCTACAATGAGCAGTTCTTC | CASSQRSYNEQFF
TRBJ2-7 | NA | TRBD2 | TRBV2 | TGTGCCAGCACCCTGAGCGGGGGAAGCTCCTACGAGCAGTACTTC | CASTLSGGSSYEQYF
TRBJ2-5 | NA | NA | TRBV5-1 | TGCGCCAGCAGCTTGATCCTGCCGAATAGGGAGACCCAGTACTTC | CASSLILPNRETQYF
TRBJ2-5 | once | TRBD2 | TRBV5-4 | TGTGCCAGCAGGGATTGGCTGGGGGGGAGTCGGGAGACCCAGTACTTC | CASRDWLGGSRETQYF
TRBJ1-2 | NA | NA | TRBV7-8 | TGTGCCAGCAACGGAGGGGGGCCCTATGGCTACACCTTC | CASNGGGPYGYTF
TRBJ2-5 | NA | NA | TRBV2 | TGTGCCAGCAGTCAATTAGCGGTTCAAGAGACCCAGTACTTC | CASSQLAVQETQYF
TRBJ1-3 | NA | NA | TRBV30 | TGTGCCTGGAGTGCCAACTCTGGAAACACCATATATTTT | CAWSANSGNTIYF
TRBJ1-2 | NA | TRBD1 | TRBV18 | TGTGCCAGCTCACCGAGTCGGGAGGGGGCGAACTATGGCTACACCTTC | CASSPSREGANYGYTF
TRBJ2-4 | NA | NA | TRBV2 | TGTGCCAGCAGTGATAGCGGAAGTGGAGTGGGCATTCAGTACTTC | CASSDSGSGVGIQYF
TRBJ2-6 | NA | TRBD1 | TRBV5-6 | TGTGCCAGCAGCTCGGGACAGAGGAACGTCCTGACTTTC | CASSSGQRNVLTF
TRBJ1-1 | NA | NA | TRBV10-3 | TGTGCCATCAGTCAGGGGATTAACACTGAAGCTTTCTTT | CAISQGINTEAFF
TRBJ1-2 | NA | NA | TRBV5-1 | TGCGCCAGCAGCCTTCAGGGCGAATATGGCTACACCTTC | CASSLQGEYGYTF
TRBJ2-7 | NA | TRBD2 | TRBV14 | TGTGCCAGCAGCCCCCCGTTGGGACTAGCGGGAGGAAATACCTACGAGCAGTACTTC | CASSPPLGLAGGNTYEQYF
TRBJ2-7 | once | NA | TRBV5-6 | TGTGCCAGCAGCTTGGGGGGGACCCCGCCGGGGGAGCAGTACTTC | CASSLGGTPPGEQYF
TRBJ2-5 | few | TRBD1 | TRBV6-1 | TGTGCCAGCAGTGGAGCACCGGGACAGCCCTTTGGTGAGACCCAGTACTTC | CASSGAPGQPFGETQYF
TRBJ1-2 | NA | TRBD1 | TRBV2 | TGTGCCAGCAGGACGACAGGGCGGTATGGCTACACCTTC | CASRTTGRYGYTF
TRBJ1-4 | NA | NA | TRBV9 | TGTGCCAGCAGCGCTCCTGGTGGGGGCGGGACTAATGAAAAACTGTTTTTT | CASSAPGGGGTNEKLFF
TRBJ2-1 | NA | TRBD2 | TRBV30 | TGTGCCTGGATGGAGCGGGATTACAATGAGCAGTTCTTC | CAWMERDYNEQFF
TRBJ2-1 | NA | TRBD2 | TRBV19 | TGTGCCAGTAGTATTTTCACGGGGACTAGCAGCTTCAATGAGCAGTTCTTC | CASSIFTGTSSFNEQFF
TRBJ1-1 | NA | NA | TRBV11-2 | TGTGCCAGCAGCCCCATCCCTGCCCCGGTGGGCACTGAAGCTTTCTTT | CASSPIPAPVGTEAFF
TRBJ2-3 | NA | NA | TRBV30 | TGTGCCTGGAGTACTGGAGTAATGACAGATACGCAGTATTTT | CAWSTGVMTDTQYF
TRBJ2-1 | NA | TRBD2 | TRBV11-3 | TGTGCCAGCAGCATGACTAGCGGGAGCTCTGGTGAGCAGTTCTTC | CASSMTSGSSGEQFF